Listed below are T cell receptor beta chains from one sample, sequenced in a study of cytotoxic CD8 clonotypes in ibrutinib-treated CLL. TCRdb's table, derived via immunoSEQ multiplex PCR, lists solely in-frame clones and lacks some. The sample lists around 97,000 clones, roughly 80% seen once, with about 32% in the top ten. The material sequenced was PBMCs, taken after 12 months of ibrutinib treatment. The receptors were sampled from a human donor with chronic lymphocytic leukemia. CDR3s include the opening cysteine and the closing phenylalanine or tryptophan. The order of the fields is clone size, J gene, V gene, D gene, CDR3 protein, CDR3 DNA. A D gene is named only where the DNA matches it firmly. Rows give clone size only sometimes, using once, few, many, or a class for an expanded clone.

>.|TRBJ1-2|TRBV28|.
CATLSGFYGYTF
TGTGCCACTCTCTCAGGGTTTTATGGCTACACCTTC
>.|TRBJ2-7|TRBV7-7|.
CASSQDWGAYEQYF
TGTGCTAGCAGCCAGGACTGGGGAGCCTACGAGCAGTACTTC
>.|TRBJ1-6|TRBV19|.
CASTMGRINSPLHF
TGTGCCAGTACAATGGGGCGGATTAATTCACCCCTCCACTTT
>.|TRBJ2-7|TRBV5-4|TRBD2
CASSPSGGESYEQYF
TGTGCCAGCAGCCCTAGCGGGGGGGAGTCCTACGAGCAGTACTTC
>.|TRBJ2-7|TRBV6-1|.
CASSEARNIEQYF
TGTGCCAGCAGTGAAGCTCGGAATATCGAGCAGTACTTC
>few|TRBJ1-2|TRBV27|.
CASSLTGTDGYTF
TGTGCCAGCAGTTTAACGGGAACGGATGGCTACACCTTC
>.|TRBJ1-6|TRBV7-2|.
CASSLGGAVSLHF
TGTGCCAGCAGCTTAGGCGGGGCAGTATCCCTCCACTTT
>.|TRBJ2-5|TRBV7-2|.
CASSSHRIQETQYF
TGTGCCAGCAGCTCCCACCGGATTCAAGAGACCCAGTACTTC
>.|TRBJ1-5|TRBV2|.
CASSESHPNQPQHF
TGTGCCAGCAGTGAAAGTCACCCAAATCAGCCCCAGCATTTT
>once|TRBJ2-7|TRBV6-6|TRBD1
CASSKNRGGTYEQYF
TGTGCCAGCAGCAAAAACAGGGGTGGAACCTACGAGCAGTACTTC
>.|TRBJ1-1|TRBV18|.
CASSPPQGRKGEAFF
TGTGCCAGCTCACCACCGCAGGGAAGAAAGGGTGAAGCTTTCTTT
>.|TRBJ2-7|TRBV6-1|TRBD1
CASSSELGQVVEQYF
TGTGCCAGCAGTTCAGAACTCGGACAGGTAGTCGAGCAGTACTTC
>.|TRBJ2-7|TRBV30|.
CAWASGALGEQYF
TGTGCCTGGGCCTCAGGGGCACTTGGAGAGCAGTACTTC
>once|TRBJ1-4|TRBV6-6|.
CASSPQGRFGLFF
TGTGCCAGCAGTCCACAGGGAAGGTTCGGACTGTTTTTT
>once|TRBJ1-1|TRBV30|.
CAWSVGGPTEAFF
TGTGCCTGGAGTGTGGGGGGACCCACTGAAGCTTTCTTT
>.|TRBJ1-2|TRBV19|.
CASRATGSGSGYTF
TGTGCCAGTAGGGCGACAGGTTCTGGGTCCGGCTACACCTTC
>.|TRBJ2-3|TRBV19|.
CASGRGIARSPFTDTQYF
TGTGCCAGTGGAAGGGGGATCGCCCGTTCCCCCTTCACAGATACGCAGTATTTT
>few|TRBJ1-6|TRBV7-2|.
CASSLGTANSPLHF
TGTGCCAGCAGCTTAGGGACAGCGAATTCACCCCTCCACTTT